A selection of T cell receptor beta chains follows, all from one sample in a study of beta chain features in type 1 diabetes. Clones were read by immunoSEQ multiplex PCR, and TCRdb kept only the in-frame ones, dropping some. The sample lists hundreds of thousands of clones; about 32% were seen once. The sample comprised naive CD4+ T cells from blood. Every receptor here comes from a man between 18 and 35 years old in good health. CDR3s include the opening cysteine and the closing phenylalanine or tryptophan. Each record gives: CDR3 length, J gene, D gene, V gene, clone size, CDR3 protein, CDR3 DNA. A D gene is named only where the DNA matches it firmly. Clone size appears in some rows only: once, few, many, or a class for an expanded clone.

len: 12
j_gene: TRBJ1-5
d_gene: .
v_gene: TRBV29-1
abundance: few
CDR3aa: CSVGGGNQPQHF
CDR3nt: TGCAGCGTTGGTGGGGGGAATCAGCCCCAGCATTTT

len: 15
j_gene: TRBJ2-1
d_gene: TRBD1
v_gene: TRBV25-1
abundance: .
CDR3aa: CASSDAGTGGDEQFF
CDR3nt: TGTGCCAGCAGTGATGCCGGGACAGGGGGGGATGAGCAGTTCTTC

len: 12
j_gene: TRBJ2-7
d_gene: .
v_gene: TRBV29-1
abundance: .
CDR3aa: CSARGYAYEQYF
CDR3nt: TGCAGCGCGAGGGGGTACGCCTACGAGCAGTACTTC

len: 16
j_gene: TRBJ1-5
d_gene: TRBD1
v_gene: TRBV7-8
abundance: .
CDR3aa: CASSFDTGQGNQPQHF
CDR3nt: TGTGCCAGCAGCTTTGATACGGGACAGGGCAATCAGCCCCAGCATTTT

len: 14
j_gene: TRBJ2-5
d_gene: .
v_gene: TRBV10-1
abundance: .
CDR3aa: CASSEPDTQETQYF
CDR3nt: TGCGCCAGCAGTGAGCCGGACACCCAAGAGACCCAGTACTTC

len: 13
j_gene: TRBJ2-1
d_gene: .
v_gene: TRBV6-6
abundance: few
CDR3aa: CASKTGRYNEQFF
CDR3nt: TGTGCCAGCAAGACAGGGAGGTACAATGAGCAGTTCTTC

len: 15
j_gene: TRBJ2-1
d_gene: TRBD2
v_gene: TRBV7-2
abundance: .
CDR3aa: CASSLGGLVANEQFF
CDR3nt: TGTGCCAGCAGCTTAGGCGGACTAGTTGCCAATGAGCAGTTCTTC

len: 15
j_gene: TRBJ1-1
d_gene: .
v_gene: TRBV5-6
abundance: .
CDR3aa: CASTHLGGMNTEAFF
CDR3nt: TGTGCCAGCACCCATCTGGGGGGTATGAACACTGAAGCTTTCTTT

len: 17
j_gene: TRBJ2-2
d_gene: TRBD1
v_gene: TRBV7-2
abundance: few
CDR3aa: CASSLAGGQGFTGELFF
CDR3nt: TGTGCCAGCAGCTTAGCCGGGGGACAGGGGTTCACCGGGGAGCTGTTTTTT

len: 14
j_gene: TRBJ2-7
d_gene: .
v_gene: TRBV7-9
abundance: few
CDR3aa: CASSWGATSYEQYF
CDR3nt: TGTGCCAGCAGCTGGGGGGCGACCTCCTACGAGCAGTACTTC

len: 14
j_gene: TRBJ1-4
d_gene: TRBD1
v_gene: TRBV7-9
abundance: .
CDR3aa: CASSLELDRGKLFF
CDR3nt: TGTGCCAGCAGCTTAGAGCTGGACAGGGGAAAACTGTTTTTT

len: 13
j_gene: TRBJ2-7
d_gene: .
v_gene: TRBV7-9
abundance: .
CDR3aa: CASSFSTVSEQYF
CDR3nt: TGTGCCAGCAGCTTCTCAACGGTGTCCGAGCAGTACTTC

len: 16
j_gene: TRBJ2-1
d_gene: TRBD2
v_gene: TRBV7-2
abundance: .
CDR3aa: CASSHSGSGSYNEQFF
CDR3nt: TGTGCCAGCAGCCATAGCGGGAGTGGCTCCTACAATGAGCAGTTCTTC

len: 14
j_gene: TRBJ2-2
d_gene: TRBD1
v_gene: TRBV29-1
abundance: few
CDR3aa: CSVGVGQGGGELFF
CDR3nt: TGCAGCGTTGGAGTAGGACAGGGCGGCGGGGAGCTGTTTTTT

len: 15
j_gene: TRBJ2-5
d_gene: TRBD1
v_gene: TRBV18
abundance: few
CDR3aa: CASSPGTGGEETQYF
CDR3nt: TGTGCCAGCTCCCCCGGGACAGGGGGCGAAGAGACCCAGTACTTC

len: 15
j_gene: TRBJ2-3
d_gene: TRBD1
v_gene: TRBV14
abundance: .
CDR3aa: CASSPTGGFRDTQYF
CDR3nt: TGTGCCAGCAGTCCTACAGGGGGCTTTAGGGATACGCAGTATTTT

len: 14
j_gene: TRBJ1-5
d_gene: .
v_gene: TRBV7-4
abundance: few
CDR3aa: CASSGRGSNQPQHF
CDR3nt: TGTGCCAGCAGCGGCAGGGGTAGCAATCAGCCCCAGCATTTT

len: 12
j_gene: TRBJ2-3
d_gene: .
v_gene: TRBV15
abundance: .
CDR3aa: CATSPGTDTQYF
CDR3nt: TGTGCCACCAGCCCGGGCACAGATACGCAGTATTTT

len: 15
j_gene: TRBJ2-3
d_gene: TRBD2
v_gene: TRBV7-2
abundance: .
CDR3aa: CASSLGPGEGDTQYF
CDR3nt: TGTGCCAGCAGCTTGGGCCCCGGGGAGGGAGATACGCAGTATTTT

len: 13
j_gene: TRBJ1-5
d_gene: TRBD1
v_gene: TRBV15
abundance: .
CDR3aa: CATADRVGQPQHF
CDR3nt: TGTGCCACCGCCGACAGGGTCGGGCAGCCCCAGCATTTT